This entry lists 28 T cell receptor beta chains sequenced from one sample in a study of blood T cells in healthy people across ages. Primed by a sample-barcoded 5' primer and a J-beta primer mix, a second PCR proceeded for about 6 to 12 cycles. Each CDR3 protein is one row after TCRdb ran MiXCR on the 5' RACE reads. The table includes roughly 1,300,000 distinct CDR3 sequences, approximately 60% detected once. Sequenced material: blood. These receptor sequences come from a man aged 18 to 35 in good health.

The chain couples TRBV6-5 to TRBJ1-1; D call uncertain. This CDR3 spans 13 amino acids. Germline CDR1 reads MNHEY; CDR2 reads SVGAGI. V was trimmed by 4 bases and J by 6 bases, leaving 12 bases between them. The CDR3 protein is CASSSLLGPEAFF. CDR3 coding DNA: TGTGCCAGCAGTTCTCTTTTGGGTCCTGAAGCTTTCTTT.

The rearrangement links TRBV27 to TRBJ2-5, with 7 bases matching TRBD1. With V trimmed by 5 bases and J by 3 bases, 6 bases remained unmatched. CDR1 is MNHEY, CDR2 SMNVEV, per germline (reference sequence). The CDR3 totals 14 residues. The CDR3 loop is CASSPGQAEETQYF. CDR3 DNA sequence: TGTGCCAGCAGTCCCGGACAGGCCGAAGAGACCCAGTACTTC.

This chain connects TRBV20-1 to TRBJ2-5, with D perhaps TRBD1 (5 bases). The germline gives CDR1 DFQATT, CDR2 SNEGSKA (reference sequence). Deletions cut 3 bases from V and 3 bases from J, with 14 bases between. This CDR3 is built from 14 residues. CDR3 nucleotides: TGCAGTGCTAGCGCTCTAGGGGTCGAAGAGACCCAGTACTTC. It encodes CSASALGVEETQYF.

The DNA for the CDR3 is TGTGCCAGCAGCTTAGAACCCATCGTGCAGTACTTC. Translation: CASSLEPIVQYF. This chain links TRBV7-2 with TRBJ2-5; no clear D. This CDR3 comprises 12 residues. Germline V CDR1 and CDR2: SGHTA, FQGNSA. Trimming removed 1 base from V and 11 bases from J, with 11 bases in between.

The CDR3 DNA is TGTGCCAGCAGCTTAGATCTAGTAGCCTACAATGAGCAGTTCTTC. Translating it yields CASSLDLVAYNEQFF. The rearrangement uses TRBV11-2 and TRBJ2-1; D uncertain. The CDR3 consists of 15 residues. Looked up from germline, CDR1 is SGHAT and CDR2 is FQNNGV. The ends were cut back, 0 bases at V and 2 bases at J, with 8 bases in the middle.

The CDR3, as DNA: TGCGCCAGCAGCCAAGATGGGGGGCCGGGTCAGCCCCAGCATTTT. This translates into CASSQDGGPGQPQHF. This chain connects TRBV4-1 to TRBJ1-5, with a possible D match to TRBD1 (6 bases). V was cut by 0 bases and J by 6 bases, with 12 bases left in between. The CDR3 has 15 amino acids. Per germline, CDR1 MGHRA and CDR2 YSYEKL.

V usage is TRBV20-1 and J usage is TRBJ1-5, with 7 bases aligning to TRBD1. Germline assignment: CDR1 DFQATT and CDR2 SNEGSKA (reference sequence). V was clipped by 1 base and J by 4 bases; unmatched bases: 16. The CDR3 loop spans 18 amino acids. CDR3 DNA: TGCAGTGCTAGAGCCCAGACAGGGATGGGGCTATGGAATCAGCCCCAGCATTTT. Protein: CSARAQTGMGLWNQPQHF.

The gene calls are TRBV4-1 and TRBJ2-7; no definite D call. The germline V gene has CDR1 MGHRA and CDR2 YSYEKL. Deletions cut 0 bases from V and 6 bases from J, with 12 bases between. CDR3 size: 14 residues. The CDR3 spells CASSQDFRQPEQYF. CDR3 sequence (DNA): TGCGCCAGCAGCCAAGATTTTAGGCAACCCGAGCAGTACTTC.

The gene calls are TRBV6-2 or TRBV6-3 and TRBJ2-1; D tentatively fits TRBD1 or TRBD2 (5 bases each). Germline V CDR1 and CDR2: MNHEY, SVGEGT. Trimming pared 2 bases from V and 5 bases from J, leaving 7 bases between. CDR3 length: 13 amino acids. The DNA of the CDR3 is TGTGCCAGCAGTTACGGGGACGACAATGAGCAGTTCTTC. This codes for CASSYGDDNEQFF.

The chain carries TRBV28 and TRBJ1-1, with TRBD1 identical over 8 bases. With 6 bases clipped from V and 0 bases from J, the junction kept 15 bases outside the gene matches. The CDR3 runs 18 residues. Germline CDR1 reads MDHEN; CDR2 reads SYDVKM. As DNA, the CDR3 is TGTGCCAGCAGCCCACTTCCTGATGACAGGGGTTTGAACACTGAAGCTTTCTTT. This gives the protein CASSPLPDDRGLNTEAFF. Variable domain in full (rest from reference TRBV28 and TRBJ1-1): DVKVTQSSRYLVKRTGEKVFLECVQDMDHENMFWYRQDPGLGLRLIYFSYDVKMKEKGDIPEGYSVSREKKERFSLILESASTNQTSMYLCASSPLPDDRGLNTEAFFGQGTRLTVV.

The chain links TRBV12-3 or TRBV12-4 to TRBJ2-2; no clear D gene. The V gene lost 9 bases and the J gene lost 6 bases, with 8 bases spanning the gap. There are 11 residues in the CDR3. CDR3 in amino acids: CASLRSGELFF. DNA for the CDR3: TGTGCCAGTCTCCGCTCCGGGGAGCTGTTTTTT.

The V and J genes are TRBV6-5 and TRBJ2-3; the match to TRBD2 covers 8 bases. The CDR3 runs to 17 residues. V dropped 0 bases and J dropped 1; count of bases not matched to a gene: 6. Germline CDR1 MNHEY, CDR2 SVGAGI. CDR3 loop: CASSYSVGTSRTDTQYF. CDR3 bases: TGTGCCAGCAGTTACTCGGTTGGGACTAGTCGCACAGATACGCAGTATTTT.

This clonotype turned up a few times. The chain's CDR3 is CSVGDRQNSPLHF. The CDR3 coding sequence is TGCAGCGTTGGGGACAGGCAGAATTCACCCCTCCACTTT. The chain has TRBV29-1 and TRBJ1-6; TRBD1 aligns across 8 bases. The V gene end was trimmed by 4 bases and the J gene end by 7 bases; junction bases not matched to a gene: 3. Germline V gene lookup returns CDR1 SQVTM and CDR2 ANQGSEA. The CDR3 covers 13 residues.

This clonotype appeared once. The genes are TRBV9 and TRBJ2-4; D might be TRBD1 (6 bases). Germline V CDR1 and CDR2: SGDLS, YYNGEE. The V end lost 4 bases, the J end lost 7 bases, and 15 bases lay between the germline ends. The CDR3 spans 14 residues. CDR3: CASSPQGLWNIQYF. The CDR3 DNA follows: TGTGCCAGCAGCCCCCAGGGGCTGTGGAACATTCAGTACTTC.

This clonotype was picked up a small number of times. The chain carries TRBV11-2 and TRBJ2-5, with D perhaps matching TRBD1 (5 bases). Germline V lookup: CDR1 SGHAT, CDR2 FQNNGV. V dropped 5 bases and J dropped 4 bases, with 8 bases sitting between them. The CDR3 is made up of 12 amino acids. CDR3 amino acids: CASSITGETQYF. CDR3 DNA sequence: TGTGCCAGCAGCATTACAGGAGAGACCCAGTACTTC.

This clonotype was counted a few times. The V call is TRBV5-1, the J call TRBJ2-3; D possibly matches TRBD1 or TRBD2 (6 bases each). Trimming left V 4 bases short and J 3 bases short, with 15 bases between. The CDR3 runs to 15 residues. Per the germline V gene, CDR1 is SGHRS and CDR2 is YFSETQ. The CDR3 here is CASSGRSGATDTQYF. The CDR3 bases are TGCGCCAGCAGCGGCAGATCGGGGGCGACAGATACGCAGTATTTT.

CDR3 loop: CASSQMVAIETQYF. CDR3 DNA: TGTGCCAGCAGCCAAATGGTAGCGATCGAGACCCAGTACTTC. The J gene is TRBJ2-5, the V gene TRBV14, with D tentatively TRBD2 (5 bases). Deletions cut 2 bases from V and 5 bases from J, with 12 bases between. The V gene's germline CDR1 is SGHDN and CDR2 FVKESK. CDR3 size: 14 residues.

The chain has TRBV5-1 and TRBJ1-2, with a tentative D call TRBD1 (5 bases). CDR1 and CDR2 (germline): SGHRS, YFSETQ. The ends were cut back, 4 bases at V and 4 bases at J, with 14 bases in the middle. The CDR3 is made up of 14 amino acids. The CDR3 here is CASSPGVASYGYTF. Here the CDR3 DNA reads TGCGCCAGCAGCCCGGGGGTTGCCTCCTATGGCTACACCTTC.

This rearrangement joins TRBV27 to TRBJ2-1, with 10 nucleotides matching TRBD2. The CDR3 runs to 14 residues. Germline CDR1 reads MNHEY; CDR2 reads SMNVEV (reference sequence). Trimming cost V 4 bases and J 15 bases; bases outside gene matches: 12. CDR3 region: CASSWDPLAGVRFF. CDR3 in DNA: TGTGCCAGCAGTTGGGACCCGCTAGCGGGGGTTAGGTTCTTC.

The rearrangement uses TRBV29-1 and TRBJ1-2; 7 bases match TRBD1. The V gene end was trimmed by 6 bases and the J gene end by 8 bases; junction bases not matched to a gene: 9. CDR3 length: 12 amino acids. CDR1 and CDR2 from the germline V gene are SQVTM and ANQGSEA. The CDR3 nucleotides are TGCAGCGTGGAGACAGGGTTGGGGGGCTACACCTTC. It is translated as CSVETGLGGYTF.

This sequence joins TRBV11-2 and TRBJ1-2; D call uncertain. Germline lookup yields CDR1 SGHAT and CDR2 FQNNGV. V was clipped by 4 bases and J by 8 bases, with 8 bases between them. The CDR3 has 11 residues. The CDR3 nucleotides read TGTGCCAGCAGCTCCGCTACCGGCTACACCTTC. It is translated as CASSSATGYTF.

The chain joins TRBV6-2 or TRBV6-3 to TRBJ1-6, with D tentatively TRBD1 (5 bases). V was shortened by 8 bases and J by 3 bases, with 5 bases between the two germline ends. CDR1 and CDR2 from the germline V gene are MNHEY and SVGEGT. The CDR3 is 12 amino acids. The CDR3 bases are TGTGCCAGCGGACACTATAATTCACCCCTCCACTTT. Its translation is CASGHYNSPLHF.

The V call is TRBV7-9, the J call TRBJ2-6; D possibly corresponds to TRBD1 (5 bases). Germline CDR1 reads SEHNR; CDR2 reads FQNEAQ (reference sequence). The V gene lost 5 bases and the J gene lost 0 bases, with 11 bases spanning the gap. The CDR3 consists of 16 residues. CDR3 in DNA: TGTGCCAGCAGCGACAGCTGGACCTCTGGGGCCAACGTCCTGACTTTC. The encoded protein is CASSDSWTSGANVLTF.

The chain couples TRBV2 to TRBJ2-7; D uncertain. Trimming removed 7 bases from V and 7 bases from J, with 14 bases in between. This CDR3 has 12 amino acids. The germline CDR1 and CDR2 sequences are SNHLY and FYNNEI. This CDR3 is CASTEAAHEQYF. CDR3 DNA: TGTGCCAGCACTGAGGCCGCTCATGAGCAGTACTTC.

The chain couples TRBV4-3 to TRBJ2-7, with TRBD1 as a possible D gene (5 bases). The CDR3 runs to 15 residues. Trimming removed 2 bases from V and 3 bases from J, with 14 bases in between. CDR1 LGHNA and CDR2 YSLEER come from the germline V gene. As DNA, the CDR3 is TGCGCCAGCAGCCAACGGCAGGGCGTAAACTACGAGCAGTACTTC. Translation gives CASSQRQGVNYEQYF.

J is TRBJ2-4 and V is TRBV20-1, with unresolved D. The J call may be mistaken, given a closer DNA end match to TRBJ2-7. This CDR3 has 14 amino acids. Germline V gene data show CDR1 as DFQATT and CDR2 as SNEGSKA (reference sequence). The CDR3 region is CSAKEAELSYEQYF. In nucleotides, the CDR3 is TGCAGTGCTAAAGAGGCAGAACTATCCTACGAGCAGTACTTC.

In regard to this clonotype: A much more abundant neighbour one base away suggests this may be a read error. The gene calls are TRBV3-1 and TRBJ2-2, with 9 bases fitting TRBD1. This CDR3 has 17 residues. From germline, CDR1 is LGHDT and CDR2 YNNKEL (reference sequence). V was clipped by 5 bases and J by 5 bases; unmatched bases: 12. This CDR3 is CASSNTGTGFRTGELFF. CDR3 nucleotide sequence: TGTGCCAGCAGCAACACCGGGACAGGGTTTCGGACCGGGGAGCTGTTTTTT.

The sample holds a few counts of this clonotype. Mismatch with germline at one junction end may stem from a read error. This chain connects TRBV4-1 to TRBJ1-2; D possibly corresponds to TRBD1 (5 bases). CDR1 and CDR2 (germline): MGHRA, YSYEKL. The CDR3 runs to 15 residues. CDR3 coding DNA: TGTGCCAGCAGCCCTCGGGACGGCGCTAACTATGGCTACACCTTC. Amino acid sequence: CASSPRDGANYGYTF.